The rows below give T cell receptor beta chains drawn from one sample of a study of PD-1 blockade in classical Hodgkin lymphoma. Sequencing used immunoSEQ multiplex PCR; TCRdb keeps in-frame clones, though not all of them. Of roughly 50,000 clones in the sample, around 86% were seen once. The material sequenced was peripheral blood mononuclear cells (PBMCs), taken before the fourth cycle of nivolumab. The source of these receptors is a human donor with classical Hodgkin lymphoma. CDR3s include the opening cysteine and the closing phenylalanine or tryptophan. Fields, in order: J gene, V gene, clone size, D gene, CDR3 protein, CDR3 DNA. A D gene is named only where the DNA matches it firmly. The size of a clone is reported for some rows only, either as once, few or many, or as a class for expanded clones.

j_call: TRBJ2-2
v_call: TRBV7-3
clone_size: -
d_call: -
cdr3_aa: CASSLTYAGELFF
cdr3_nt: TGTGCCAGCAGCTTAACATATGCCGGGGAGCTGTTTTTT

j_call: TRBJ2-1
v_call: TRBV5-4
clone_size: -
d_call: TRBD2
cdr3_aa: CASSLTSGPRDEQFF
cdr3_nt: TGTGCCAGCAGCCTGACTAGCGGCCCTAGGGATGAGCAGTTCTTC

j_call: TRBJ1-1
v_call: TRBV28
clone_size: -
d_call: -
cdr3_aa: CASSLYPPGNTEAFF
cdr3_nt: TGTGCCAGCAGTTTATACCCTCCGGGGAACACTGAAGCTTTCTTT

j_call: TRBJ2-1
v_call: TRBV28
clone_size: -
d_call: TRBD2
cdr3_aa: CASSWLAGDNEQFF
cdr3_nt: TGTGCCAGCAGTTGGCTAGCGGGCGACAATGAGCAGTTCTTC

j_call: TRBJ1-5
v_call: TRBV27
clone_size: -
d_call: TRBD1
cdr3_aa: CASSSGTGGWRNQPQHF
cdr3_nt: TGTGCCAGCAGTTCCGGGACAGGGGGATGGCGCAATCAGCCCCAGCATTTT

j_call: TRBJ1-2
v_call: TRBV7-9
clone_size: -
d_call: -
cdr3_aa: CASSSTGGYTF
cdr3_nt: TGTGCCAGCAGCTCCACGGGTGGCTACACCTTC

j_call: TRBJ2-3
v_call: TRBV28
clone_size: -
d_call: -
cdr3_aa: CASSFISPSAASTDTQYF
cdr3_nt: TGTGCCAGCAGTTTTATCTCTCCCTCGGCGGCTAGCACAGATACGCAGTATTTT

j_call: TRBJ1-6
v_call: TRBV28
clone_size: -
d_call: -
cdr3_aa: CASSPHRNSPLHF
cdr3_nt: TGTGCCAGCAGTCCCCACAGAAATTCACCCCTCCACTTT

j_call: TRBJ2-7
v_call: TRBV7-9
clone_size: -
d_call: TRBD2
cdr3_aa: CASSPTDLAGPYEQYF
cdr3_nt: TGTGCCAGCAGCCCTACGGATTTAGCGGGACCCTACGAGCAGTACTTC

j_call: TRBJ2-3
v_call: TRBV4-2
clone_size: -
d_call: TRBD2
cdr3_aa: CASSPPGGTADTQYF
cdr3_nt: TGTGCCAGCAGCCCCCCGGGGGGGACCGCAGATACGCAGTATTTT

j_call: TRBJ1-2
v_call: TRBV6-5
clone_size: -
d_call: -
cdr3_aa: CASSYSRGLANYGYTF
cdr3_nt: TGTGCCAGCAGTTACTCGAGGGGTTTAGCTAACTATGGCTACACCTTC

j_call: TRBJ1-1
v_call: TRBV7-6
clone_size: few
d_call: TRBD1
cdr3_aa: CASSSQPGGVTEAFF
cdr3_nt: TGTGCCAGCAGCTCCCAGCCAGGGGGAGTTACTGAAGCTTTCTTT

j_call: TRBJ2-5
v_call: TRBV10-3
clone_size: -
d_call: TRBD1
cdr3_aa: CAISPGQGIETQYF
cdr3_nt: TGTGCCATCAGCCCGGGACAGGGGATTGAGACCCAGTACTTC

j_call: TRBJ2-2
v_call: TRBV10-3
clone_size: -
d_call: TRBD1
cdr3_aa: CAISPGQGANTGELFF
cdr3_nt: TGTGCCATCAGTCCAGGACAGGGGGCGAACACCGGGGAGCTGTTTTTT

j_call: TRBJ2-1
v_call: TRBV11-3
clone_size: few
d_call: -
cdr3_aa: CASSLVSGGNEQFF
cdr3_nt: TGTGCCAGCAGCTTAGTTAGCGGCGGCAATGAGCAGTTCTTC

j_call: TRBJ2-2
v_call: TRBV2
clone_size: -
d_call: TRBD1
cdr3_aa: CASSLGDRGLWELFF
cdr3_nt: TGTGCCAGCAGCTTAGGGGACAGGGGGCTGTGGGAGCTGTTTTTT

j_call: TRBJ2-7
v_call: TRBV28
clone_size: -
d_call: -
cdr3_aa: CASSDGTPEQYF
cdr3_nt: TGTGCCAGCAGCGATGGGACACCCGAGCAGTACTTC

j_call: TRBJ2-3
v_call: TRBV27
clone_size: -
d_call: TRBD2
cdr3_aa: CASSRASGGEDTQYF
cdr3_nt: TGTGCCAGCAGCCGTGCTAGCGGGGGGGAGGATACGCAGTATTTT

j_call: TRBJ1-2
v_call: TRBV6-6
clone_size: -
d_call: TRBD1
cdr3_aa: CASSTGDNYGYTF
cdr3_nt: TGTGCCAGCAGTACAGGGGACAACTATGGCTACACCTTC

j_call: TRBJ1-1
v_call: TRBV6-5
clone_size: -
d_call: -
cdr3_aa: CASSGTRNTEAFF
cdr3_nt: TGTGCCAGCAGTGGCACAAGGAACACTGAAGCTTTCTTT

j_call: TRBJ2-3
v_call: TRBV5-1
clone_size: -
d_call: TRBD1
cdr3_aa: CASSVLGQDTDTQYF
cdr3_nt: TGCGCCAGCAGCGTCTTGGGACAGGACACAGATACGCAGTATTTT

j_call: TRBJ2-5
v_call: TRBV19
clone_size: -
d_call: TRBD1
cdr3_aa: CASSRPGGRETQYF
cdr3_nt: TGTGCCAGTAGTAGGCCAGGGGGCCGGGAGACCCAGTACTTC

j_call: TRBJ1-1
v_call: TRBV7-2
clone_size: -
d_call: TRBD1
cdr3_aa: CASSLRGRITEAFF
cdr3_nt: TGTGCCAGCAGCTTAAGGGGGCGGATCACTGAAGCTTTCTTT

j_call: TRBJ1-1
v_call: TRBV5-1
clone_size: -
d_call: TRBD1
cdr3_aa: CASSHPGQGPEAFF
cdr3_nt: TGCGCCAGCAGCCATCCGGGACAGGGCCCTGAAGCTTTCTTT

j_call: TRBJ2-1
v_call: TRBV7-8
clone_size: -
d_call: TRBD2
cdr3_aa: CASSLGGTRGNNEQFF
cdr3_nt: TGTGCCAGCAGCTTAGGAGGGACTAGGGGTAACAATGAGCAGTTCTTC

j_call: TRBJ2-7
v_call: TRBV5-4
clone_size: once
d_call: -
cdr3_aa: CASSLAVTGGTYEQYF
cdr3_nt: TGTGCCAGCAGCTTGGCCGTCACAGGAGGCACCTACGAGCAGTACTTC

j_call: TRBJ1-5
v_call: TRBV18
clone_size: -
d_call: -
cdr3_aa: CASSGTGASNQPQHF
cdr3_nt: TGTGCCAGCTCCGGGACGGGGGCGAGCAATCAGCCCCAGCATTTT

j_call: TRBJ2-7
v_call: TRBV27
clone_size: -
d_call: -
cdr3_aa: CASSLGYGGTYEQYF
cdr3_nt: TGTGCCAGCAGTTTGGGGTATGGGGGGACCTACGAGCAGTACTTC

j_call: TRBJ1-5
v_call: TRBV28
clone_size: -
d_call: TRBD1
cdr3_aa: CASSSGQGNQPQHF
cdr3_nt: TGTGCCAGCAGTTCGGGACAGGGGAATCAGCCCCAGCATTTT

j_call: TRBJ2-5
v_call: TRBV5-4
clone_size: -
d_call: TRBD2
cdr3_aa: CASTRGLAGVGETQYF
cdr3_nt: TGTGCCAGCACCAGGGGACTAGCGGGAGTCGGGGAGACCCAGTACTTC

j_call: TRBJ2-5
v_call: TRBV2
clone_size: -
d_call: TRBD1
cdr3_aa: CASTRDRGEQETQYF
cdr3_nt: TGTGCCAGCACGCGGGACAGGGGAGAGCAAGAGACCCAGTACTTC

j_call: TRBJ2-7
v_call: TRBV27
clone_size: -
d_call: -
cdr3_aa: CASSLGGFYLYEQYF
cdr3_nt: TGTGCCAGCAGTTTAGGGGGGTTTTACCTCTACGAGCAGTACTTC

j_call: TRBJ2-7
v_call: TRBV18
clone_size: -
d_call: TRBD1
cdr3_aa: CASSPGGRDRGYEQYF
cdr3_nt: TGTGCCAGCTCACCAGGGGGCCGGGACAGGGGGTACGAGCAGTACTTC

j_call: TRBJ1-5
v_call: TRBV19
clone_size: -
d_call: TRBD1
cdr3_aa: CASSIAVQGNQPQHF
cdr3_nt: TGTGCCAGTAGTATTGCAGTACAGGGGAATCAGCCCCAGCATTTT

j_call: TRBJ2-7
v_call: TRBV6-1
clone_size: -
d_call: TRBD1
cdr3_aa: CASSETGSYEQYF
cdr3_nt: TGTGCCAGCAGTGAGACAGGGTCGTACGAGCAGTACTTC

j_call: TRBJ2-2
v_call: TRBV7-3
clone_size: -
d_call: TRBD2
cdr3_aa: CASSRTSGRDTGELFF
cdr3_nt: TGTGCCAGCAGCCGAACTAGCGGGAGGGACACCGGGGAGCTGTTTTTT

j_call: TRBJ2-1
v_call: TRBV19
clone_size: -
d_call: -
cdr3_aa: CASSLLHEQFF
cdr3_nt: TGTGCCAGTAGTCTACTCCATGAGCAGTTCTTC

j_call: TRBJ2-7
v_call: TRBV9
clone_size: -
d_call: -
cdr3_aa: CASSVAPDSSYEQYF
cdr3_nt: TGTGCCAGCAGCGTAGCCCCCGACAGCTCCTACGAGCAGTACTTC

j_call: TRBJ2-6
v_call: TRBV28
clone_size: -
d_call: TRBD1
cdr3_aa: CASISIRDRVSGANVLTF
cdr3_nt: TGTGCCAGCATCTCAATTCGGGACAGGGTGTCAGGGGCCAACGTCCTGACTTTC

j_call: TRBJ2-5
v_call: TRBV13
clone_size: -
d_call: -
cdr3_aa: CASSLNRDGQETQYF
cdr3_nt: TGTGCCAGCAGTCTAAACCGGGACGGCCAAGAGACCCAGTACTTC

j_call: TRBJ2-1
v_call: TRBV13
clone_size: -
d_call: TRBD2
cdr3_aa: CASSLGGSGASSYNEQFF
cdr3_nt: TGTGCCAGCAGCTTAGGGGGTAGCGGGGCCAGCTCCTACAATGAGCAGTTCTTC

j_call: TRBJ1-2
v_call: TRBV27
clone_size: -
d_call: -
cdr3_aa: CASSPSRTYGYTF
cdr3_nt: TGTGCCAGCAGCCCGAGCCGGACCTATGGCTACACCTTC

j_call: TRBJ1-2
v_call: TRBV11-2
clone_size: -
d_call: -
cdr3_aa: CASSLVFDYGYTF
cdr3_nt: TGTGCCAGCAGCTTAGTGTTCGACTATGGCTACACCTTC

j_call: TRBJ1-4
v_call: TRBV27
clone_size: -
d_call: TRBD1
cdr3_aa: CASSRWGTGDEKLFF
cdr3_nt: TGTGCCAGCAGCCGATGGGGGACAGGAGATGAAAAACTGTTTTTT

j_call: TRBJ1-1
v_call: TRBV5-1
clone_size: -
d_call: -
cdr3_aa: CASSLDRGAGTEAFF
cdr3_nt: TGCGCCAGCAGCTTGGATCGTGGGGCCGGGACTGAAGCTTTCTTT

j_call: TRBJ2-1
v_call: TRBV29-1
clone_size: -
d_call: -
cdr3_aa: CSVEENEQFF
cdr3_nt: TGCAGCGTTGAAGAGAATGAGCAGTTCTTC

j_call: TRBJ1-2
v_call: TRBV7-2
clone_size: -
d_call: -
cdr3_aa: CASSLVLNGHDYGYTF
cdr3_nt: TGTGCCAGCAGCTTAGTACTAAACGGACACGACTATGGCTACACCTTC

j_call: TRBJ2-1
v_call: TRBV6-1
clone_size: -
d_call: TRBD1
cdr3_aa: CASSSGTGGHNEQFF
cdr3_nt: TGTGCCAGCAGTTCCGGGACAGGGGGCCACAATGAGCAGTTCTTC

j_call: TRBJ1-1
v_call: TRBV6-1
clone_size: -
d_call: TRBD1
cdr3_aa: CASPKAGTGGSEAFF
cdr3_nt: TGTGCCAGCCCCAAAGCCGGGACAGGCGGCTCTGAAGCTTTCTTT

j_call: TRBJ1-1
v_call: TRBV10-3
clone_size: few
d_call: -
cdr3_aa: CAISINGNTEAFF
cdr3_nt: TGTGCCATCAGCATAAACGGTAACACTGAAGCTTTCTTT

j_call: TRBJ1-2
v_call: TRBV28
clone_size: -
d_call: TRBD1
cdr3_aa: CASSSQGYGYTF
cdr3_nt: TGTGCCAGCAGTTCACAGGGGTATGGCTACACCTTC

j_call: TRBJ2-1
v_call: TRBV4-1
clone_size: -
d_call: TRBD2
cdr3_aa: CASSQEGTSGLQEQFF
cdr3_nt: TGCGCCAGCAGCCAAGAGGGGACTAGCGGCCTGCAAGAGCAGTTCTTC